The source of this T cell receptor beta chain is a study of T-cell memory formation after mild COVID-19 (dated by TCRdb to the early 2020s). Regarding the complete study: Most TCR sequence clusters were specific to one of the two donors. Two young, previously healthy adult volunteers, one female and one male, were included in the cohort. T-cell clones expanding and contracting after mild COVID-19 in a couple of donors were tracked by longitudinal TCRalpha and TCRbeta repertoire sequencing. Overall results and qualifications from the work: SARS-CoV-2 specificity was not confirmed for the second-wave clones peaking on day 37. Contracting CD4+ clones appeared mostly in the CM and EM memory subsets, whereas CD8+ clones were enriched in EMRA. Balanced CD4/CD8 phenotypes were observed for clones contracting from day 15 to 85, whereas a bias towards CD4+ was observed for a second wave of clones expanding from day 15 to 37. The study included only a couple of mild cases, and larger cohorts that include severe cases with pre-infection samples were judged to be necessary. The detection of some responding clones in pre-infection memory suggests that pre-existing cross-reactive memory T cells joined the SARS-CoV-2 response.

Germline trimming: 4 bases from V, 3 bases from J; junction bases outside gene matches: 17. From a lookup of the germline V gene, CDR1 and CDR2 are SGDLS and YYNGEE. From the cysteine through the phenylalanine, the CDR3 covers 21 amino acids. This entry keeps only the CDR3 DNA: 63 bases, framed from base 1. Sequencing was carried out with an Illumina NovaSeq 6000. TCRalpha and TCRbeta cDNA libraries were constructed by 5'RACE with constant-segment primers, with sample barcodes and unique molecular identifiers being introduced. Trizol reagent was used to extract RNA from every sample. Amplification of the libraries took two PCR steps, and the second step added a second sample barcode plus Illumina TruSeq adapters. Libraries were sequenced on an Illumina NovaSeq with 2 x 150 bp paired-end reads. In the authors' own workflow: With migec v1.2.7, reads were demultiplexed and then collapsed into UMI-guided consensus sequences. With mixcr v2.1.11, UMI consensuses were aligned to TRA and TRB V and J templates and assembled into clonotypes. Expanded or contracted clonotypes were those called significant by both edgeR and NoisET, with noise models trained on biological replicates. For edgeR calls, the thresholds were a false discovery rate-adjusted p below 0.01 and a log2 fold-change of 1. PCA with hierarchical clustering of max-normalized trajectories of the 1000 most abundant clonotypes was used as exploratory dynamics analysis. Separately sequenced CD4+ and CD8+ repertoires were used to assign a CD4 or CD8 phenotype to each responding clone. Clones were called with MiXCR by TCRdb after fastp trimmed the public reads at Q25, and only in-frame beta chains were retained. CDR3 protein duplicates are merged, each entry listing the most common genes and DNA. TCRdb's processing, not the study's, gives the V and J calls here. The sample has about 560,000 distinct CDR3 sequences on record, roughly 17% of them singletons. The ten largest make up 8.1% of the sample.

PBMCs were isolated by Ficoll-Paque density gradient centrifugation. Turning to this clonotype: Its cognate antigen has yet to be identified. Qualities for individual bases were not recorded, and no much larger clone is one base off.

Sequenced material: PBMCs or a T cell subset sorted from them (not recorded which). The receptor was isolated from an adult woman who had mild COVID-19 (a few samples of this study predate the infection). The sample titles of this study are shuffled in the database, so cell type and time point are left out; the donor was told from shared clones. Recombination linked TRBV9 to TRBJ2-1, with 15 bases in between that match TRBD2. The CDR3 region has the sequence CASSPQTPGLAGGGFYNEQFF. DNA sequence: TGTGCCAGCAGCCCACAAACCCCGGGACTAGCGGGAGGAGGCTTCTACAATGAGCAGTTCTTC.